This TCR beta chain was observed in a study of spatial heterogeneity in lung cancer. This clonotype was observed a handful of times. Described time point: sample taken at primary tumor resection. Via MiXCR, TCRdb re-called the 5' RACE reads, giving one row per CDR3 protein. This sample yields under 7,500 distinct CDR3 sequences, of which about 7% are seen a single time; around 77% belongs to the top ten. Deletions cut 6 bases from V and 4 bases from J, with 12 bases between. Germline loops: CDR1 SQVTM, CDR2 ANQGSEA. This CDR3 has 12 amino acids. V usage is TRBV29-1 and J usage is TRBJ1-1, with D perhaps TRBD1 (6 bases). Source: PBMCs, taken at surgery. The clonotype was recovered from a male donor with early-stage non-small cell lung cancer. The CDR3 loop reads CSVGTRGTEAFF. As DNA, the CDR3 is TGCAGCGTCGGGACCAGGGGCACTGAAGCTTTCTTT.